The 28 T cell receptor beta chains below come from one sample, sequenced in a study of T cell responses to AZD1222 COVID-19 vaccine. Generated by immunoSEQ multiplex PCR, the TCRdb table keeps only in-frame clones and is missing some. The sample lists 150,000 to 200,000 clones, about 90% occurring once. Sequenced here: peripheral blood, sampled on day 0 of MenACWY control vaccination. Receptor source: an adult in good health.

The J gene is TRBJ2-7, the V gene TRBV5-1; TRBD1 aligns across 12 bases. The CDR3 has 14 amino acids. V was clipped by 3 bases and J by 5 bases; unmatched bases: 3. Germline CDR1 is SGHRS and CDR2 is YFSETQ. CDR3 DNA sequence: TGCGCCAGCAGCTCGGGACAGGGGGCCCACGAGCAGTACTTC. Translating it yields CASSSGQGAHEQYF.

The chain is built from TRBV28 and TRBJ2-7, with TRBD1 matching 9 bases. V lost 10 bases, J lost 7 bases, and 5 bases stayed unmatched. Germline CDR1 MDHEN, CDR2 SYDVKM. CDR3 length equals 11 residues. This chain's CDR3 is CAIDRGREQYF. CDR3 DNA sequence: TGTGCCATCGACAGGGGGAGAGAGCAGTACTTC.

The genes are TRBV10-1 and TRBJ1-2, with D possibly matching TRBD1 (5 bases). Germline CDR1 WNHNN, CDR2 SYGVQD (reference sequence). V gave up 8 bases and J gave up 4 bases, with 11 bases separating them. CDR3 size: 12 residues. The CDR3 sequence: CASPTVSYGYTF. The CDR3, as DNA: TGCGCCAGCCCGACAGTGAGCTATGGCTACACCTTC.

This clone occurred a few times. The chain recombines TRBV19 with TRBJ2-7; D is possibly TRBD2 (5 bases). This CDR3 is built from 14 residues. With 3 bases removed from V and 4 bases from J, the gap between germline ends came to 13 bases. CDR1 and CDR2 (germline): LNHDA, SQIVND (reference sequence). DNA for the CDR3: TGTGCCAGTAGTATGGGATCCGGGATTTACGAGCAGTACTTC. Translation gives CASSMGSGIYEQYF.

CDR3 sequence reads: CASSLGLAQETQYF. CDR3 DNA: TGCGCCAGCAGCTTAGGGCTAGCGCAAGAGACCCAGTACTTC. The chain carries TRBV5-1 and TRBJ2-5; D may be TRBD2 (6 bases). The V end lost 2 bases, the J end lost 2 bases, and 10 bases lay between the germline ends. The CDR3 contains 14 residues. Germline CDR1 SGHRS, CDR2 YFSETQ.

This sequence joins TRBV6-5 and TRBJ2-7, with TRBD2 matching 8 bases. Losses at the gene ends were 8 bases for V and 4 bases for J; bases not matched to a gene: 4. The germline V gene has CDR1 MNHEY and CDR2 SVGAGI. The CDR3 consists of 12 residues. CDR3 sequence (DNA): TGTGCCAGCGGGGTAGCGGGGTACGAGCAGTACTTC. Protein: CASGVAGYEQYF.

The V gene is TRBV4-2, the J gene TRBJ2-2; D not certain. The CDR3 is made up of 14 amino acids. V lost 3 bases, J lost 0 bases, and 5 bases lay in between. Germline CDR1 and CDR2: LGHNA and YNFKEQ. CDR3 region: CASSHVANTGELFF. The CDR3 DNA follows: TGTGCCAGCAGCCATGTTGCGAACACCGGGGAGCTGTTTTTT.

This chain connects TRBV5-6 to TRBJ1-1; TRBD1 matches at 11 bases. J lost 4 bases, V lost 1 base, and 3 bases had no gene match. The CDR3 runs 15 residues. Germline CDR1 SGHDT, CDR2 YYEEEE. The CDR3 DNA reads as TGTGCCAGCAGCTTGCCGGACAGGGGGCTCACTGAAGCTTTCTTT. Translation: CASSLPDRGLTEAFF.

J is TRBJ2-7 and V is TRBV7-8; D remains ambiguous. The CDR3 has 14 amino acids. In germline, CDR1 is SGHVS, CDR2 FQNEAQ. The V gene lost 5 bases and the J gene lost 4 bases, with 15 bases spanning the gap. The CDR3 here is CASSPGLQRYEQYF. The CDR3, as DNA: TGTGCCAGCAGCCCCGGGCTACAAAGATACGAGCAGTACTTC.

This clone has only one observation. The rearrangement uses TRBV7-2 and TRBJ2-3; D may be TRBD1 (6 bases). The germline V gene encodes CDR1 SGHTA and CDR2 FQGNSA. The CDR3 contains 12 residues. V was pared by 5 bases and J by 11 bases, with 14 bases between. The CDR3 reads CASSLGSGEQYF. CDR3 nucleotide sequence: TGTGCCAGCAGCCTCGGCTCAGGGGAGCAGTATTTT.

The chain links TRBV5-4 to TRBJ2-6; the D gene is possibly TRBD1 (6 bases). This CDR3 contains 14 residues. V was shortened by 7 bases and J by 2 bases, with 10 bases between the two germline ends. Per the germline V gene, CDR1 is SGHNT and CDR2 is YYREEE (reference sequence). In nucleotides, the CDR3 is TGTGCCAGCTCAGGGGACACTGGGGCCAACGTCCTGACTTTC. Residues: CASSGDTGANVLTF.

The chain links TRBV7-2 to TRBJ2-3; D is possibly TRBD1 (6 bases). This CDR3 spans 15 amino acids. Trimming took 2 bases from V and 5 from J, leaving 14 bases between them. Germline lookup yields CDR1 SGHTA and CDR2 FQGNSA. The CDR3 spells CASSLSRTGQDTQYF. DNA of the CDR3: TGTGCCAGCAGCTTAAGTCGAACAGGGCAAGATACGCAGTATTTT.

CDR3 residues: CASPARRAEGTDTQYF. The CDR3 DNA follows: TGTGCCTCCCCTGCCCGTAGGGCCGAGGGCACAGATACGCAGTATTTT. V gene TRBV28 combines with J gene TRBJ2-3; D unresolved. V gave up 11 bases and J gave up 1 base, with 22 bases separating them. This CDR3 region has 16 residues. Germline CDR1 is MDHEN and CDR2 is SYDVKM.

The CDR3 region has the DNA TGTGCCAGCAGGCCCCTTAGGGGGGAGCTGTTTTTT. Protein sequence: CASRPLRGELFF. The chain couples TRBV7-9 to TRBJ2-2; unclear D gene. CDR1 and CDR2 (germline): SEHNR, FQNEAQ (reference sequence). This CDR3 contains 12 residues. The V and J ends lost 6 bases and 8 bases respectively, with 10 bases between them.

The chain has TRBV6-5 and TRBJ2-7; TRBD2 matches 11 bases. Germline CDR1 is MNHEY and CDR2 is SVGAGI. The CDR3 consists of 15 residues. Trimming removed 7 bases from V and 4 bases from J; junction bases left unmatched: 9. Here the CDR3 reads CASTLPTSGSYEQYF. The CDR3 coding sequence is TGTGCCAGCACCCTGCCTACTAGCGGGAGTTACGAGCAGTACTTC.

This clone was counted once. The V and J genes are TRBV27 and TRBJ2-7; no firm D call. Trimming stripped 0 bases from V and 0 bases from J, with 6 bases between. The CDR3 is made up of 14 amino acids. Germline V gives CDR1 MNHEY, CDR2 SMNVEV (reference sequence). CDR3 residues: CASSLSGSSYEQYF. The DNA for the CDR3 is TGTGCCAGCAGTTTATCCGGCAGCTCCTACGAGCAGTACTTC.

As concerns this clone: Within the sample, other DNA sequences also encode this same CDR3. The chain is built from TRBV5-1 and TRBJ1-4, with D possibly matching TRBD1 (5 bases). Germline V CDR1 and CDR2: SGHRS, YFSETQ. CDR3 length: 13 residues. The ends were cut back, 1 base at V and 7 bases at J, with 8 bases in the middle. CDR3 coding DNA: TGCGCCAGCAGCTTGTCGGGGGGTGAAAAACTGTTTTTT. As protein: CASSLSGGEKLFF.

This clone was seen only once. The chain couples TRBV27 to TRBJ2-1; D may be TRBD2 (5 bases). V gave up 11 bases and J gave up 8 bases, with 16 bases separating them. This CDR3 is 12 amino acids long. Germline V gene lookup returns CDR1 MNHEY and CDR2 SMNVEV (reference sequence). Here the CDR3 DNA reads TGTGCCTCGGGCTTTCTAGCCCATGAGCAGTTCTTC. Amino acid sequence: CASGFLAHEQFF.

CDR3 nucleotide sequence: TGCAGTACAGGAGTAGCCACTGAAGCTTTCTTT. It is translated as CSTGVATEAFF. The rearrangement links TRBV20-1 to TRBJ1-1, with D possibly TRBD1 on 5 matching bases. Germline loops: CDR1 DFQATT, CDR2 SNEGSKA (reference sequence). The CDR3 sequence is 11 residues long. The germline V and J ends were trimmed by 8 bases and 4 bases, with 11 bases remaining between them.

V is TRBV7-9 and J is TRBJ1-4; D unclear. The length of the CDR3 is 13 residues. Germline values: CDR1 SEHNR, CDR2 FQNEAQ (reference sequence). V lost 7 bases and J lost 8, with 14 bases in between. The CDR3 loop reads CASIPPSGEKLFF. CDR3 DNA sequence: TGTGCCAGCATCCCCCCCAGCGGCGAAAAACTGTTTTTT. Complete variable domain (other parts from reference TRBV7-9 and TRBJ1-4): DTGVSQNPRHKITKRGQNVTFRCDPISEHNRLYWYRQTLGQGPEFLTYFQNEAQLEKSRLLSDRFSAERPKGSFSTLEIQRTEQGDSAMYLCASIPPSGEKLFFGSGTQLSVL.

The DNA of the CDR3 is TGTGCCAGCTCACCACCAGGAGCAAGACAGGGGAACACTGAAGCTTTCTTT. It is translated as CASSPPGARQGNTEAFF. V and J are TRBV18 and TRBJ1-1; 7 bases align to TRBD1. This CDR3 contains 17 residues. Germline values: CDR1 KGHSH, CDR2 LQKENI. The ends lost 0 bases at V and 1 base at J; junction bases unmatched: 8.

The chain employs TRBV28 and TRBJ1-4, with D tentatively TRBD1 (5 bases). CDR3 length equals 14 residues. The germline gives CDR1 MDHEN, CDR2 SYDVKM. V lost 6 bases, J lost 8 bases, and 16 bases lay in between. CDR3 amino acids: CASRENRRGEKLFF. CDR3 bases: TGTGCCAGCAGGGAGAACAGGCGGGGAGAAAAACTGTTTTTT.

This clone came up once. The chain joins TRBV29-1 to TRBJ2-7; 12 bases align to TRBD2. V gave up 6 bases and J gave up 5 bases; unmatched junction bases: 8. The germline CDR1 and CDR2 sequences are SQVTM and ANQGSEA. CDR3 length: 14 amino acids. CDR3 region: CSVGRLAGDHEQYF. Here the CDR3 DNA reads TGCAGCGTGGGGAGACTAGCGGGAGACCACGAGCAGTACTTC.

In its sample, this clone was seen a few times. The chain uses TRBV6-2 or TRBV6-3 and TRBJ2-5; a possible D gene is TRBD1 (7 bases). V was clipped by 4 bases and J by 5 bases, with 14 bases between them. The CDR3 sequence is 14 residues long. Germline lookup yields CDR1 MNHEY and CDR2 SVGEGT. The CDR3 protein is CASSWTGGGETQYF. The CDR3 DNA sequence: TGTGCCAGCAGTTGGACAGGTGGGGGGGAGACCCAGTACTTC.

The rearrangement uses TRBV6-6 and TRBJ2-7; TRBD2 matches 12 bases. The ends lost 5 bases at V and 7 bases at J; junction bases unmatched: 15. Germline V gene data show CDR1 as MNHNY and CDR2 as SVGAGI (reference sequence). CDR3 length: 17 amino acids. DNA of the CDR3: TGTGCCAGCAGTCCGGGTACCCCTAGCGGGAGGGCCTTTGAGCAGTACTTC. Its translation: CASSPGTPSGRAFEQYF.

The rearrangement links TRBV5-5 to TRBJ1-2; D gene unclear. Deletions cut 3 bases from V and 4 bases from J, with 10 bases between. The CDR3 is 13 amino acids. Germline assignment: CDR1 SGHKS and CDR2 YYEKEE (reference sequence). CDR3 sequence (DNA): TGTGCCAGCAGCTCCGTCAGTACCTATGGCTACACCTTC. It specifies CASSSVSTYGYTF.

The chain combines TRBV7-2 with TRBJ1-1; D uncertain. The ends were cut back, 0 bases at V and 6 bases at J, with 8 bases in the middle. This CDR3 comprises 13 residues. Germline CDR1 is SGHTA and CDR2 is FQGNSA. In DNA, the CDR3 is TGTGCCAGCAGCTTAGCCGTGTCCGCTGAAGCTTTCTTT. Its translation: CASSLAVSAEAFF.

This chain joins TRBV29-1 and TRBJ2-5; TRBD1 matches at 7 bases. The germline V gene has CDR1 SQVTM and CDR2 ANQGSEA. The CDR3 runs 15 residues. The J segment lost 2 bases and the V segment lost 6 bases, leaving 12 bases of the junction unmatched. This CDR3 reads CSVPADRLIQETQYF. CDR3 coding DNA: TGCAGCGTCCCCGCGGACAGGTTAATTCAAGAGACCCAGTACTTC.